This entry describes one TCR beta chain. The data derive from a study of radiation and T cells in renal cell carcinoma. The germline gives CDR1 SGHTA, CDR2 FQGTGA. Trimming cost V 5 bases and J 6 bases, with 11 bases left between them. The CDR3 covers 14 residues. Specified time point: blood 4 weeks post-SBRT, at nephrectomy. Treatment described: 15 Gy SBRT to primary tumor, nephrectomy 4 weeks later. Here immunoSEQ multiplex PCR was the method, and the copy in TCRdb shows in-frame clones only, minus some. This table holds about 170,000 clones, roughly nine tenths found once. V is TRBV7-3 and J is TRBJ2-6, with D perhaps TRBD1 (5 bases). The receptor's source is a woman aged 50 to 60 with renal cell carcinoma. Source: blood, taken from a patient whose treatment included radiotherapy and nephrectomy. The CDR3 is CASSPQGSANVLTF. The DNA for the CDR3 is TGTGCCAGCAGCCCCCAGGGTTCGGCCAACGTCCTGACTTTC.